These 22 T cell receptor beta chains came from one sample sequenced in a study of blood T cell repertoires in COVID-19. Sequencing used immunoSEQ multiplex PCR; TCRdb keeps in-frame clones, though not all of them. The sample has a few hundred thousand clones; around 83% are singletons. Sequences were obtained from peripheral blood. The receptors come from a woman between 50 and 59 years old with acute or convalescent COVID-19.

This chain uses TRBV11-2 with TRBJ1-6; the match to TRBD1 covers 9 bases. The CDR3 covers 17 residues. V lost 5 bases, J lost 6 bases, and 11 bases stayed unmatched. In germline, CDR1 is SGHAT, CDR2 FQNNGV. CDR3 nucleotides: TGTGCCAGCAGCGGCCCCGGGACAGGGTCGGGTAATTCACCCCTCCACTTT. It codes for CASSGPGTGSGNSPLHF. Full variable domain (outside the CDR3, taken from reference TRBV11-2 and TRBJ1-6): EAGVAQSPRYKIIEKRQSVAFWCNPISGHATLYWYQQILGQGPKLLIQFQNNGVVDDSQLPKDRFSAERLKGVDSTLKIQPAKLEDSAVYLCASSGPGTGSGNSPLHFGNGTRLTVT.

This clone was observed once. The chain uses TRBV29-1 and TRBJ1-1, with D perhaps TRBD1 (6 bases). The CDR3 has 14 amino acids. Germline V gene data show CDR1 as SQVTM and CDR2 as ANQGSEA. With 7 bases removed from V and 4 bases from J, the gap between germline ends came to 19 bases. The CDR3 loop reads CSAVGGRGITEAFF. CDR3 nucleotide sequence: TGCAGCGCCGTGGGGGGGCGCGGTATCACTGAAGCTTTCTTT.

This clone came up a few times. The J gene is TRBJ1-2, the V gene TRBV7-8; D is unresolved. With 0 bases removed from V and 3 bases from J, the gap between germline ends came to 8 bases. Germline V CDR1 and CDR2: SGHVS, FQNEAQ. This CDR3 is built from 14 residues. DNA for the CDR3: TGTGCCAGCAGCTTAGCCGGGGTTGACTATGGCTACACCTTC. It yields the protein CASSLAGVDYGYTF.

This sequence joins TRBV7-2 and TRBJ2-3; TRBD2 aligns across 14 bases. J gave up 7 bases and V 6 bases, and 9 bases lay outside the gene matches. Germline-derived CDR1 and CDR2 are SGHTA and FQGNSA. The CDR3 has 16 residues. CDR3 coding DNA: TGTGCCAGCAGGAAGACCGGGACTAGCGGGAGATATACGCAGTATTTT. Translated: CASRKTGTSGRYTQYF.

This rearrangement joins TRBV6-2 or TRBV6-3 to TRBJ1-2, with D unclear. Per the germline V gene, CDR1 is MNHEY and CDR2 is SVGEGT. With 6 bases removed from V and 0 bases from J, the gap between germline ends came to 8 bases. This CDR3 is built from 13 residues. The CDR3 is CASSTPTNYGYTF. The CDR3 nucleotides are TGTGCCAGCAGCACCCCTACTAACTATGGCTACACCTTC.

The chain links TRBV5-1 to TRBJ2-1, with D possibly being TRBD2 (5 bases). V lost 5 bases and J lost 0, with 12 bases in between. Germline V gives CDR1 SGHRS, CDR2 YFSETQ. The CDR3 sequence is 15 residues long. The CDR3: CASSSEGFSYNEQFF. CDR3 nucleotide sequence: TGCGCCAGCAGTTCAGAGGGATTCTCCTACAATGAGCAGTTCTTC.

This chain connects TRBV29-1 to TRBJ1-1, with 7 bases aligning to TRBD1. J lost 6 bases, V lost 7 bases, and 8 bases had no gene match. The CDR3 length is 12 residues. Germline V gives CDR1 SQVTM, CDR2 ANQGSEA. This CDR3 reads CSALDRAPEAFF. The CDR3 DNA reads TGCAGCGCTCTTGACAGGGCCCCTGAAGCTTTCTTT.

This clone was recorded a few times. V usage is TRBV6-1 and J usage is TRBJ1-1; perhaps TRBD1 as D (5 bases). The CDR3 runs to 15 residues. The germline V gene encodes CDR1 MNHNS and CDR2 SASEGT. Trimming stripped 2 bases from V and 1 base from J, with 11 bases between. The CDR3 DNA follows: TGTGCCAGCAGTGAAATCAGGGTCGGGAACACTGAAGCTTTCTTT. It specifies CASSEIRVGNTEAFF.

This chain joins TRBV5-1 and TRBJ2-3; a weak D match, TRBD2 (5 bases). The CDR3 runs to 13 residues. The germline V gene encodes CDR1 SGHRS and CDR2 YFSETQ. Between the trimmed V and J ends, which lost 2 bases and 9 bases, there was a span of 13 bases. The DNA of the CDR3 is TGCGCCAGCAGCTTTTCGGGATTTAACACGCAGTATTTT. Protein product: CASSFSGFNTQYF.

This clone appeared a few times. This chain uses TRBV5-1 with TRBJ1-2; no definite D call. CDR3 size: 15 residues. Trimming left V 6 bases short and J 3 bases short, with 18 bases between. Germline lookup yields CDR1 SGHRS and CDR2 YFSETQ. The CDR3 DNA sequence: TGCGCCAGCAAGGGTGTGTCACTAGGCGACTATGGCTACACCTTC. Protein: CASKGVSLGDYGYTF.

J is TRBJ2-2 and V is TRBV9, with no clear D. The V gene lost 3 bases and the J gene lost 0 bases, with 3 bases spanning the gap. CDR3 length: 13 amino acids. Germline V CDR1 and CDR2: SGDLS, YYNGEE. The CDR3 DNA follows: TGTGCCAGCAGCGCTACGAACACCGGGGAGCTGTTTTTT. It encodes CASSATNTGELFF.

The chain recombines TRBV6-5 with TRBJ1-1; TRBD1 matches 11 bases. Germline CDR1 reads MNHEY; CDR2 reads SVGAGI. V dropped 2 bases and J dropped 0; count of bases not matched to a gene: 2. This CDR3 contains 16 residues. The CDR3 nucleotides read TGTGCCAGCAGTTACAGGGGACAGGGGGTGAACACTGAAGCTTTCTTT. This encodes CASSYRGQGVNTEAFF.

The chain uses TRBV4-2 and TRBJ2-3; 12 bases map to TRBD2. The CDR3 loop spans 14 amino acids. The J segment lost 5 bases and the V segment lost 4 bases, leaving 1 base of the junction unmatched. Germline V gene sequence: CDR1 LGHNA, CDR2 YNFKEQ. This CDR3 reads CASSPSGGVDTQYF. The CDR3 coding sequence is TGTGCCAGCAGCCCTAGCGGGGGGGTAGATACGCAGTATTTT.

The chain recombines TRBV12-3 or TRBV12-4 with TRBJ1-6; 8 bases agree with TRBD1. CDR3 length: 13 amino acids. Trimming at V came to 6 bases and at J to 8 bases, leaving 3 bases not matched to a gene. The CDR3 region has the DNA TGTGCCAGCAGGGACAGGGTTGATTCACCCCTCCACTTT. Protein sequence: CASRDRVDSPLHF.

The chain is built from TRBV7-2 and TRBJ2-5; D might be TRBD2 (5 bases). Trimming cost V 3 bases and J 9 bases, with 20 bases left between them. This CDR3 contains 15 residues. The germline gives CDR1 SGHTA, CDR2 FQGNSA. The CDR3 protein is CASSLGSGSDEAQYF. For the CDR3, the DNA is TGTGCCAGCAGCTTGGGTTCGGGATCGGATGAGGCCCAGTACTTC.

This clone has only one observation. The V gene is TRBV7-9, the J gene TRBJ2-5; D not resolved. The germline V gene has CDR1 SEHNR and CDR2 FQNEAQ (reference sequence). V dropped 8 bases and J dropped 5 bases, with 15 bases sitting between them. CDR3 length: 13 amino acids. As DNA, the CDR3 is TGTGCCAGCCAAAAAGAGGAGTGGGAGACCCAGTACTTC. Encoded protein: CASQKEEWETQYF.

The chain is built from TRBV6-5 and TRBJ1-2; TRBD1 matches at 7 bases. With V trimmed by 2 bases and J by 8 bases, 8 bases remained unmatched. This CDR3 contains 14 residues. Germline V CDR1 and CDR2: MNHEY, SVGAGI. The DNA for the CDR3 is TGTGCCAGCAGTTACATCGGGACAGATTACGGCTACACCTTC. Amino acid sequence: CASSYIGTDYGYTF.

The chain joins TRBV11-2 to TRBJ2-1, with 9 bases matching TRBD1. The CDR3 covers 14 residues. The junction had 7 bases not matched to a gene; V was cut back by 5 bases and J by 8 bases. Germline values: CDR1 SGHAT, CDR2 FQNNGV. CDR3 in DNA: TGTGCCAGCAGCCGAGACAGGGGGTACGATGAGCAGTTCTTC. Translating gives CASSRDRGYDEQFF.

This rearrangement joins TRBV5-5 to TRBJ1-4; possibly TRBD1 for D (5 bases). From germline, CDR1 is SGHKS and CDR2 YYEKEE (reference sequence). The CDR3 extends over 14 amino acids. The V and J ends lost 0 bases and 10 bases respectively, with 13 bases between them. CDR3 in amino acids: CASSLGSLQGKLFF. In DNA form, the CDR3 reads TGTGCCAGCAGCTTGGGGTCCCTCCAGGGAAAACTGTTTTTT. Together with reference TRBV5-5 and TRBJ1-4, the CDR3 gives the full variable domain: DAGVTQSPTHLIKTRGQQVTLRCSPISGHKSVSWYQQVLGQGPQFIFQYYEKEERGRGNFPDRFSARQFPNYSSELNVNALLLGDSALYLCASSLGSLQGKLFFGSGTQLSVL.

The rearrangement links TRBV3-1 (or the pseudogene TRBV3-2) to TRBJ2-5; 9 bases map to TRBD1. Germline V gives CDR1 LGHDT, CDR2 YNNKEL (reference sequence). The trim removed 4 bases at V and 4 bases at J, leaving 4 bases unmatched. This CDR3 has 14 residues. The CDR3 DNA reads TGTGCCAGCAGCCGATTGACAGGGGGAGAGACCCAGTACTTC. Its translation: CASSRLTGGETQYF.

CDR3 sequence: CAWSVVTEAFF. The CDR3 bases are TGTGCCTGGAGTGTCGTCACTGAAGCTTTCTTT. The chain has TRBV30 and TRBJ1-1; no reliable D call. Germline lookup yields CDR1 GTSNPN and CDR2 SVGIG (reference sequence). Trimming left V 0 bases short and J 4 bases short, with 3 bases between. The CDR3 totals 11 residues.

The chain uses TRBV3-1 (or the pseudogene TRBV3-2) and TRBJ1-1; 7 bases agree with TRBD1. The CDR3 spans 14 residues. The germline V gene encodes CDR1 LGHDT and CDR2 YNNKEL (reference sequence). V lost 5 bases and J lost 3; bases outside the gene matches: 6. The CDR3 DNA follows: TGTGCCAGCAGCTGGAGACAGGGAGACACTGAAGCTTTCTTT. Its translation: CASSWRQGDTEAFF.